A single sample is the source of the 22 T cell receptor beta chains below, sequenced in a study of Tregs in tolerant kidney transplant recipients. Here immunoSEQ multiplex PCR was the method, and the copy in TCRdb shows in-frame clones only, minus some. The repertoire holds some 69,000 clones, less than 90% seen once, with approximately 4.8% in the top ten. Source material: CD4+ T cells from blood. Source of these receptors: a human donor in good health.

V and J are TRBV18 and TRBJ1-3, with 9 bases aligning to TRBD1. Germline V gives CDR1 KGHSH, CDR2 LQKENI. This CDR3 is built from 16 residues. V shed 2 bases, J shed 3 bases, and the junction held 5 bases outside the gene matches. The CDR3 DNA follows: TGTGCCAGCTCACCAGGGACAGGGTCTTTTGGAAACACCATATATTTT. It translates to CASSPGTGSFGNTIYF.

This chain joins TRBV18 and TRBJ2-1; TRBD2 aligns across 10 bases. CDR1 is KGHSH and CDR2 is LQKENI in the germline V gene. Trimming took 5 bases from V and 8 from J; bases not matched to a gene: 6. The CDR3 runs to 14 residues. In DNA, the CDR3 is TGTGCCAGCTCATTTCTAGCGGGAGTTTATGAGCAGTTCTTC. This codes for CASSFLAGVYEQFF.

This chain joins TRBV15 and TRBJ1-5; perhaps TRBD1 as D (5 bases). The CDR3 has 12 amino acids. The germline gives CDR1 LNHNV, CDR2 YYDKDF (reference sequence). V lost 6 bases, J lost 5 bases, and 8 bases lay in between. The CDR3 DNA reads as TGTGCCACCAGGAGGGGAGATCAGCCCCAGCATTTT. Residues: CATRRGDQPQHF.

This sequence joins TRBV30 and TRBJ1-1; no firm D call. Germline CDR1 GTSNPN, CDR2 SVGIG (reference sequence). The CDR3 extends over 15 amino acids. V shed 5 bases and J shed 1 base, with 17 bases lying between them. CDR3 coding DNA: TGTGCCTGGGTTAAGACCCCCATGTGGAACACTGAAGCTTTCTTT. Protein product: CAWVKTPMWNTEAFF.

The chain joins TRBV6-1 to TRBJ1-5; 8 positions agree with TRBD1. The V gene's germline CDR1 is MNHNS and CDR2 SASEGT. J gave up 7 bases and V 6 bases, and 11 bases lay outside the gene matches. This CDR3 contains 15 residues. The CDR3 here is CASRPGQGSPQPQHF. DNA for the CDR3: TGTGCCAGCAGGCCTGGACAGGGTTCCCCCCAGCCCCAGCATTTT.

This chain links TRBV7-2 with TRBJ2-7; unclear D gene. The CDR3 covers 14 residues. Trimming left V 1 base short and J 7 bases short, with 14 bases between. Germline V gene sequence: CDR1 SGHTA, CDR2 FQGNSA. As DNA, the CDR3 is TGTGCCAGCAGCTTAGATTCGCCGATTGGGGAGCAGTACTTC. Its protein is CASSLDSPIGEQYF.

The chain uses TRBV7-6 and TRBJ2-7; tentative D call: TRBD1 (9 bases). Trimming pared 5 bases from V and 6 bases from J, leaving 17 bases between. The CDR3 is made up of 14 amino acids. Germline V CDR1 and CDR2: SGHVS, FNYEAQ. The CDR3 reads CASSLQGAGGEQYF. The CDR3 bases are TGTGCCAGCAGCCTACAGGGGGCGGGGGGCGAGCAGTACTTC.

The chain is built from TRBV7-2 and TRBJ2-7; perhaps TRBD1 as D (5 bases). The length of the CDR3 is 18 residues. Germline V gene sequence: CDR1 SGHTA, CDR2 FQGNSA. The ends were cut back, 1 base at V and 2 bases at J, with 21 bases in the middle. CDR3 sequence reads: CASSLVGQGRTGAYEQYF. The DNA for the CDR3 is TGTGCCAGCAGCTTAGTGGGGCAGGGAAGAACCGGAGCCTACGAGCAGTACTTC.

In this sample, this clone turned up a few times. The chain links TRBV9 to TRBJ2-3; no reliable D call. This CDR3 contains 14 residues. Per germline, CDR1 SGDLS and CDR2 YYNGEE. The V gene lost 0 bases and the J gene lost 6 bases, with 11 bases spanning the gap. CDR3 in amino acids: CASSVGPLGDTQYF. CDR3 nucleotides: TGTGCCAGCAGCGTAGGGCCCCTGGGGGATACGCAGTATTTT. Full variable domain (missing parts from reference TRBV9 and TRBJ2-3): DSGVTQTPKHLITATGQRVTLRCSPRSGDLSVYWYQQSLDQGLQFLIQYYNGEERAKGNILERFSAQQFPDLHSELNLSSLELGDSALYFCASSVGPLGDTQYFGPGTRLTVL.

The gene calls are TRBV7-3 and TRBJ2-1; 9 bases map to TRBD2. CDR3 length: 16 amino acids. J was trimmed by 1 base and V by 4 bases; bases with no gene match: 5. Germline loops: CDR1 SGHTA, CDR2 FQGTGA. The CDR3 DNA reads as TGTGCCAGCAGCTCCGGGACTAGCAAGTCCTACAATGAGCAGTTCTTC. This encodes CASSSGTSKSYNEQFF.

This clone occurred a few times. The chain recombines TRBV11-3 with TRBJ2-7, with TRBD2 identical over 10 bases. Germline V gene data show CDR1 as SGHNT and CDR2 as YENEEA. The length of the CDR3 is 15 residues. V lost 5 bases to trimming and J lost 5 bases; unmatched junction nucleotides: 9. The CDR3 DNA reads TGTGCCAGCAGCCTCGGGGCGGGGACTAGCGACGAGCAGTACTTC. It translates to CASSLGAGTSDEQYF.

J is TRBJ2-7 and V is TRBV11-2, with TRBD1 matching over 10 bases. Looked up from germline, CDR1 is SGHAT and CDR2 is FQNNGV. Trimming at V came to 5 bases and at J to 3 bases, leaving 1 base not matched to a gene. The CDR3 is 13 residues long. CDR3 residues: CASSRTGGYEQYF. The DNA of the CDR3 is TGTGCCAGCAGCAGGACAGGGGGCTACGAGCAGTACTTC.

The chain carries TRBV19 and TRBJ2-2; TRBD1 matches at 9 bases. The CDR3 totals 15 residues. V lost 6 bases and J lost 8; bases outside the gene matches: 10. The V gene's germline CDR1 is LNHDA and CDR2 SQIVND (reference sequence). In DNA form, the CDR3 reads TGTGCCAGTAGGGGACAGGGAACGGTTTCGGGGGAGCTGTTTTTT. This translates into CASRGQGTVSGELFF. The full variable domain, completed using reference TRBV19 and TRBJ2-2, is DGGITQSPKYLFRKEGQNVTLSCEQNLNHDAMYWYRQDPGQGLRLIYYSQIVNDFQKGDIAEGYSVSREKKESFPLTVTSAQKNPTAFYLCASRGQGTVSGELFFGEGSRLTVL.

This sequence joins TRBV6-6 and TRBJ1-3; 7 bases are a match to TRBD1. CDR1 and CDR2 from the germline V gene are MNHNY and SVGAGI (reference sequence). V lost 8 bases, J lost 5 bases, and 9 bases stayed unmatched. The length of the CDR3 is 14 residues. The CDR3 nucleotides are TGTGCCAGCGGGCGAACGACAGGGAGAAACACCATATATTTT. Translation gives CASGRTTGRNTIYF.

The genes are TRBV19 and TRBJ1-5; 8 positions match TRBD1. Germline CDR1 reads LNHDA; CDR2 reads SQIVND (reference sequence). Trimming removed 8 bases from V and 6 bases from J; junction bases left unmatched: 9. The CDR3 sequence is 14 residues long. CDR3 coding DNA: TGTGCCAGTTCTGGACAGGGTAGGCGTCAGCCCCAGCATTTT. Translated: CASSGQGRRQPQHF.

V gene TRBV11-3 combines with J gene TRBJ1-1; no reliable D call. Germline CDR1 and CDR2: SGHNT and YENEEA. CDR3 size: 13 residues. Trimming took off 2 bases at V and 1 base at J, with 5 bases between the two ends. The CDR3 spells CASSLRANTEAFF. CDR3 nucleotide sequence: TGTGCCAGCAGCTTACGGGCGAACACTGAAGCTTTCTTT.

The J gene is TRBJ2-1, the V gene TRBV11-1; D ambiguous. In germline, CDR1 is SGHAT, CDR2 FQDESV (reference sequence). The V end was cut by 1 base, the J end by 0 bases, with 16 bases between. The CDR3 contains 18 residues. CDR3: CASSLGFLDGSSYNEQFF. The CDR3, as DNA: TGTGCCAGCAGCTTAGGTTTCCTCGATGGAAGCTCCTACAATGAGCAGTTCTTC. The full variable domain, rest sourced from reference TRBV11-1 and TRBJ2-1, is EAEVAQSPRYKITEKSQAVAFWCDPISGHATLYWYRQILGQGPELLVQFQDESVVDDSQLPKDRFSAERLKGVDSTLKIQPAELGDSAMYLCASSLGFLDGSSYNEQFFGPGTRLTVL.

The V call is TRBV30, the J call TRBJ1-4; no reliable D call. CDR1 is GTSNPN, CDR2 SVGIG, per germline (reference sequence). Trimming cost V 2 bases and J 8 bases, with 6 bases left between them. The CDR3 spans 11 residues. CDR3 protein: CAWSPYEKLFF. As DNA, the CDR3 is TGTGCCTGGAGTCCATACGAAAAACTGTTTTTT.

The J gene is TRBJ2-5, the V gene TRBV14; D ambiguous. This CDR3 spans 14 amino acids. Trimming pared 4 bases from V and 1 base from J, leaving 10 bases between. Germline V lookup: CDR1 SGHDN, CDR2 FVKESK. CDR3 loop: CASSPMGFQETQYF. The DNA of the CDR3 is TGTGCCAGCAGCCCCATGGGCTTCCAAGAGACCCAGTACTTC.

The V call is TRBV29-1, the J call TRBJ2-2, with 10 bases aligning to TRBD2. The germline gives CDR1 SQVTM, CDR2 ANQGSEA. The V and J ends lost 6 bases and 7 bases, in that order; junction bases with no gene match: 5. This CDR3 spans 13 amino acids. The chain's CDR3 is CSVQAGGVGELFF. In nucleotides, the CDR3 is TGCAGCGTCCAAGCGGGAGGGGTCGGGGAGCTGTTTTTT.

CDR3 residues: CASSENRETQYF. The CDR3 bases are TGTGCCAGCTCAGAAAACCGGGAGACCCAGTACTTC. The rearrangement links TRBV18 to TRBJ2-5; D remains ambiguous. Germline CDR1 KGHSH, CDR2 LQKENI. The CDR3 length is 12 residues. V shed 5 bases and J shed 5 bases, with 9 bases lying between them.

This chain joins TRBV28 and TRBJ1-1; D is unresolved. V shed 7 bases and J shed 3 bases, with 9 bases lying between them. The CDR3 is 12 amino acids. Germline CDR1 and CDR2: MDHEN and SYDVKM. The CDR3 reads CASTQAYTEAFF. The CDR3 DNA follows: TGTGCCAGCACTCAGGCGTACACTGAAGCTTTCTTT. Supplemented by reference TRBV28 and TRBJ1-1, the full variable domain reads DVKVTQSSRYLVKRTGEKVFLECVQDMDHENMFWYRQDPGLGLRLIYFSYDVKMKEKGDIPEGYSVSREKKERFSLILESASTNQTSMYLCASTQAYTEAFFGQGTRLTVV.